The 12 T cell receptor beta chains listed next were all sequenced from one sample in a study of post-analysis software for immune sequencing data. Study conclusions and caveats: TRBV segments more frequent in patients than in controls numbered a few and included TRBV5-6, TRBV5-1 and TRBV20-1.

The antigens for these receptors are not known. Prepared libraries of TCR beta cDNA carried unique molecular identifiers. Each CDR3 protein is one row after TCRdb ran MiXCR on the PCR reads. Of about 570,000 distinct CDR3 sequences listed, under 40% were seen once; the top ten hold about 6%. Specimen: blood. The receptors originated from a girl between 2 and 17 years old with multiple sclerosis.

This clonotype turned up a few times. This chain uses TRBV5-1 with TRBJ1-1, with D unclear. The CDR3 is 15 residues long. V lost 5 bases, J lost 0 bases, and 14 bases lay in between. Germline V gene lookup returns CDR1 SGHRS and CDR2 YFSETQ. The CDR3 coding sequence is TGCGCCAGCAGTCGACGGCCAGATATGAACACTGAAGCTTTCTTT. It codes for CASSRRPDMNTEAFF.

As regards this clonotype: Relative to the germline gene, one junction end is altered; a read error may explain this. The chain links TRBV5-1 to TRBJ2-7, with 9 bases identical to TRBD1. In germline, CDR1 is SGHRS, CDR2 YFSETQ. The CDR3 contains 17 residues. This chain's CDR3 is CAGSLALGGQGSYEQYF. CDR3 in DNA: TGCGCCGGCAGCTTGGCCTTGGGGGGACAGGGATCCTACGAGCAGTACTTC. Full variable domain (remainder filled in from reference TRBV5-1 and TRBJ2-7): KAGVTQTPRYLIKTRGQQVTLSCSPISGHRSVSWYQQTPGQGLQFLFEYFSETQRNKGNFPGRFSGRQFSNSRSEMNVSTLELGDSALYLCAGSLALGGQGSYEQYFGPGTRLTVT.

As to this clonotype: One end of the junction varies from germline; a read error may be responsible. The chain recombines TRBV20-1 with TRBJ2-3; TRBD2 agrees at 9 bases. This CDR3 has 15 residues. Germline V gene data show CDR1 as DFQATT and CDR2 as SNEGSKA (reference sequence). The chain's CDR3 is CSGYGAGGLTDTPYF. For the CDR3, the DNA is TGCAGTGGATATGGAGCGGGGGGCCTCACAGATACGCCGTATTTT.

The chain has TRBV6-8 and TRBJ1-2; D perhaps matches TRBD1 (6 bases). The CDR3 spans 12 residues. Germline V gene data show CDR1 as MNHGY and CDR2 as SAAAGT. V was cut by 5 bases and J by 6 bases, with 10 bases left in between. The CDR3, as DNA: TGTGCCAGCAGTCGGACAGATGATGGCTACACCTTC. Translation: CASSRTDDGYTF.

CDR3 sequence reads: CASSRPEETQYF. The CDR3 DNA follows: TGTGCCAGCAGTCGCCCCGAGGAGACCCAGTACTTC. The chain employs TRBV2 and TRBJ2-5; no firm D call. This CDR3 contains 12 residues. Trimming took off 5 bases at V and 5 bases at J, with 9 bases between the two ends. Germline-derived CDR1 and CDR2 are SNHLY and FYNNEI.

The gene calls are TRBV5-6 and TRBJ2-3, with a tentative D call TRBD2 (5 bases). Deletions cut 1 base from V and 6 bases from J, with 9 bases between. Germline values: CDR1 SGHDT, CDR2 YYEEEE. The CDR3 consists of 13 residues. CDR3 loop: CASSLYQRDTQYF. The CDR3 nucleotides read TGTGCCAGCAGCTTGTACCAGCGGGATACGCAGTATTTT.

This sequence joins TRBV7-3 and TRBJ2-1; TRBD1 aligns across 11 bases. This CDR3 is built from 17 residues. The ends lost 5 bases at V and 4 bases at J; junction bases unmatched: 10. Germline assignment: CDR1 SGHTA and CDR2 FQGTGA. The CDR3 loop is CASSPYPGTGGYNEQFF. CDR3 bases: TGTGCCAGCAGCCCGTATCCCGGGACAGGGGGTTACAATGAGCAGTTCTTC. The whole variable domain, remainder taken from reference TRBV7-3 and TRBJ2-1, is GAGVSQTPSNKVTEKGKYVELRCDPISGHTALYWYRQSLGQGPEFLIYFQGTGAADDSGLPNDRFFAVRPEGSVSTLKIQRTERGDSAVYLCASSPYPGTGGYNEQFFGPGTRLTVL.

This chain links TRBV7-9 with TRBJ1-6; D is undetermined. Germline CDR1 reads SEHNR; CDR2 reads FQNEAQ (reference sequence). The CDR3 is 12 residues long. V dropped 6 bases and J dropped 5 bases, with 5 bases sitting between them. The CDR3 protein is CASRDDNSPLHF. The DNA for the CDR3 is TGTGCCAGCAGGGATGATAATTCACCCCTCCACTTT.

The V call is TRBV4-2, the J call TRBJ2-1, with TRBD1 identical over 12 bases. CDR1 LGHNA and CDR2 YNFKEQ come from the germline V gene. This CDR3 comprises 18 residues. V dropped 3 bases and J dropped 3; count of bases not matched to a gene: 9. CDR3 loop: CASSQGIGTGGIYNEQFF. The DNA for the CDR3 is TGTGCCAGCAGCCAGGGTATAGGGACAGGGGGCATCTACAATGAGCAGTTCTTC.

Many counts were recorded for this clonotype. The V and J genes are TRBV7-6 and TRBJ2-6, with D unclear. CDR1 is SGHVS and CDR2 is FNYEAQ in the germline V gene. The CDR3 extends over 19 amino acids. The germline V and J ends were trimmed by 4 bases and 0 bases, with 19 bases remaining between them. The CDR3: CASSSSSGQAFSGANVLTF. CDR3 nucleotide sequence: TGTGCCAGCAGCTCATCGTCCGGTCAGGCTTTCTCTGGGGCCAACGTCCTGACTTTC.

The CDR3 DNA sequence: TGTGCCAGCAGCCTAGCGGAGCTCTTCACAGATACGCAGTATTTT. The encoded protein is CASSLAELFTDTQYF. The chain joins TRBV12-3 or TRBV12-4 to TRBJ2-3; TRBD2 agrees at 7 bases. The V gene end was trimmed by 6 bases and the J gene end by 2 bases; junction bases not matched to a gene: 8. The CDR3 totals 15 residues.

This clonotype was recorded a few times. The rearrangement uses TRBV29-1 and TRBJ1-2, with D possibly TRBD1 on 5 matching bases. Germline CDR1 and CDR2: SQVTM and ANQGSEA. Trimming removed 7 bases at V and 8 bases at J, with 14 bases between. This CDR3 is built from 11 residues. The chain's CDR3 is CSATGSYGYTF. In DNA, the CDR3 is TGCAGCGCCACAGGATCCTACGGCTACACCTTC.